The 11 T cell receptor beta chains below come from one sample, sequenced in a study of blood T cell repertoires in COVID-19. Some clones are missing from TCRdb's copy, which holds only in-frame ones; the method was immunoSEQ multiplex PCR. Here the sample spans 75,000 to 95,000 clones, 90% being singletons. Sequenced sample: peripheral blood. These receptors were taken from a human donor in a cohort sampled during active COVID-19.

This CDR3 is CASSLVWQGPNTGELFF. The CDR3 nucleotides read TGCGCCAGCAGCTTGGTATGGCAGGGCCCGAACACCGGGGAGCTGTTTTTT. V is TRBV5-1 and J is TRBJ2-2, with D tentatively TRBD1 (5 bases). This CDR3 is built from 17 residues. Trimming removed 0 bases from V and 0 bases from J, with 12 bases in between. Germline V gene data show CDR1 as SGHRS and CDR2 as YFSETQ.

The chain couples TRBV28 to TRBJ2-4; tentative D call: TRBD1 (5 bases). CDR1 is MDHEN and CDR2 is SYDVKM in the germline V gene. The length of the CDR3 is 14 residues. V lost 5 bases and J lost 1, with 9 bases in between. The CDR3: CASSRGSAKNIQYF. CDR3 nucleotide sequence: TGTGCCAGCAGTAGGGGTTCGGCCAAAAACATTCAGTACTTC.

The chain recombines TRBV19 with TRBJ1-1, with 7 bases matching TRBD1. The CDR3 is made up of 12 amino acids. The trim removed 11 bases at V and 7 bases at J, leaving 10 bases unmatched. Germline V gives CDR1 LNHDA, CDR2 SQIVND (reference sequence). This CDR3 reads CAATGDPGEAFF. The CDR3 DNA reads as TGTGCCGCCACAGGGGACCCGGGTGAAGCTTTCTTT.

The J gene is TRBJ2-1, the V gene TRBV4-1; 14 bases agree with TRBD2. Germline V gene sequence: CDR1 MGHRA, CDR2 YSYEKL. The V gene end was trimmed by 4 bases and the J gene end by 4 bases; junction bases not matched to a gene: 6. The CDR3 spans 17 residues. The CDR3 sequence is CASSPRLAGGPYNEQFF. The CDR3 DNA follows: TGCGCCAGCAGCCCGAGACTAGCGGGAGGGCCTTACAATGAGCAGTTCTTC.

The chain combines TRBV14 with TRBJ2-1; 8 bases are shared with TRBD2. Germline V CDR1 and CDR2: SGHDN, FVKESK. This CDR3 contains 15 residues. After removal of 1 base from V and 5 bases from J, the junction contained 4 bases not matched to a gene. In DNA form, the CDR3 reads TGTGCCAGCAGCCAAGGCACTAGCGGTAACAATGAGCAGTTCTTC. Its protein is CASSQGTSGNNEQFF.

V is TRBV10-3 and J is TRBJ2-7; TRBD2 agrees at 8 bases. J gave up 4 bases and V 9 bases, and 11 bases lay outside the gene matches. The CDR3 is made up of 14 amino acids. The germline V gene has CDR1 ENHRY and CDR2 SYGVKD. CDR3 sequence reads: CAIAGGGASYEQYF. The DNA of the CDR3 is TGTGCCATTGCGGGGGGAGGGGCCAGTTACGAGCAGTACTTC.

This clone was counted a single time. The rearrangement links TRBV4-3 to TRBJ2-7, with 8 nucleotides matching TRBD1. With 0 bases clipped from V and 7 bases from J, the junction kept 5 bases outside the gene matches. This CDR3 comprises 14 residues. The germline V gene encodes CDR1 LGHNA and CDR2 YSLEER. CDR3 coding DNA: TGCGCCAGCAGCCAAGATTCTGGACAGGGTGAGCAGTACTTC. This encodes CASSQDSGQGEQYF.

The genes are TRBV6-2 or TRBV6-3 and TRBJ2-5; no definite D call. V gave up 5 bases and J gave up 0 bases, with 7 bases separating them. CDR3 length equals 13 residues. Germline CDR1 and CDR2: MNHEY and SVGEGT. The DNA for the CDR3 is TGTGCCAGCAGTGGAGCCGACCAAGAGACCCAGTACTTC. This gives the protein CASSGADQETQYF.

This clone was seen a single time. The chain carries TRBV10-3 and TRBJ2-7; maybe TRBD1 (6 bases). Germline CDR1 ENHRY, CDR2 SYGVKD. The length of the CDR3 is 15 residues. Deletions cut 0 bases from V and 4 bases from J, with 13 bases between. The CDR3 spells CAISESSRGPYEQYF. CDR3 in DNA: TGTGCCATCAGTGAGTCTAGCAGGGGTCCTTACGAGCAGTACTTC.

The chain links TRBV11-2 to TRBJ2-1; D is uncertain. Germline CDR1 is SGHAT and CDR2 is FQNNGV. This CDR3 has 13 residues. Trimming cost V 1 base and J 6 bases, with 7 bases left between them. The CDR3 DNA reads TGTGCCAGCAGCTTAGCCCGACTCAATGAGCAGTTCTTC. Amino acids: CASSLARLNEQFF.

The gene calls are TRBV10-3 and TRBJ1-5; TRBD1 is a possible D gene (5 bases). CDR1 and CDR2 (germline): ENHRY, SYGVKD. V gave up 5 bases and J gave up 4 bases, with 9 bases separating them. The CDR3 is 13 residues long. The CDR3 reads CAISRQINQPQHF. The CDR3 DNA reads as TGTGCCATCAGTAGACAGATTAATCAGCCCCAGCATTTT.